This passage covers 25 T cell receptor beta chains from one sample sequenced in a study of regulatory T cells in long-lasting Graves disease. HTBI primers from iRepertoire and Arm-PCR of CDR3 regions yielded the TCR beta libraries. TCRdb itself ran the multiplex PCR reads through MiXCR, one entry per CDR3 protein. Seen here are roughly 500,000 distinct CDR3 sequences, roughly 21% observed once, and the top ten hold over 6%. This sample's time point: persistent/refractory GD, antithyroid drugs over 5 years with positive TRAb. After RNA was extracted from PBMCs, the TCR library was made from it. The material was peripheral blood mononuclear cells (PBMCs), obtained when the disease was refractory, from a patient treated with antithyroid drugs. These receptor sequences come from a female donor with Graves disease.

This clonotype has ten or more counts. V is TRBV15 and J is TRBJ1-1; D is uncertain. The CDR3 spans 14 residues. Germline V CDR1 and CDR2: LNHNV, YYDKDF (reference sequence). Trimming removed 5 bases at V and 6 bases at J, with 16 bases between. The CDR3 coding sequence is TGTGCCACCAGCCCGGGGTTAGGGATAGCTGAAGCTTTCTTT. It translates to CATSPGLGIAEAFF.

This clonotype was detected many times. The V gene is TRBV28, the J gene TRBJ1-2; 7 bases map to TRBD1. Trimming took 3 bases from V and 5 from J; bases not matched to a gene: 9. CDR3 length: 15 residues. Germline V gene data show CDR1 as MDHEN and CDR2 as SYDVKM. The CDR3 here is CASSFFEEGQYGYTF. The DNA of the CDR3 is TGTGCCAGCAGTTTCTTCGAGGAGGGACAGTATGGCTACACCTTC.

This clonotype has a count of ten or more. The rearrangement links TRBV27 to TRBJ1-5; TRBD1 matches at 7 bases. The trim removed 5 bases at V and 1 base at J, leaving 5 bases unmatched. The length of the CDR3 is 15 residues. Germline V gene data show CDR1 as MNHEY and CDR2 as SMNVEV (reference sequence). The CDR3 DNA sequence: TGTGCCAGCAGTAGGGACAGAATAAGCAATCAGCCCCAGCATTTT. Encoded protein: CASSRDRISNQPQHF.

The sample holds one count of this clonotype. Without the conserved terminal phenylalanine or tryptophan, this CDR3 likely stems from a read error. The genes are TRBV7-2 and TRBJ2-2; tentative D call: TRBD2 (6 bases). The germline V and J ends were trimmed by 3 bases and 2 bases, with 7 bases remaining between them. Germline V CDR1 and CDR2: SGHTA, FQGNSA. The CDR3 sequence is 14 residues long. CDR3 nucleotide sequence: TGTGCCAGCAGCTTCACTAGCAACACCGGGGAGCTGTTTCTT. As protein: CASSFTSNTGELFL.

The chain recombines TRBV6-5 with TRBJ1-2; no reliable D call. Germline loops: CDR1 MNHEY, CDR2 SVGAGI. The CDR3 runs 18 residues. The V end lost 0 bases, the J end lost 0 bases, and 17 bases lay between the germline ends. CDR3 in DNA: TGTGCCAGCAGTTACTCTTTCGGAGTTCGAGATACTAACTATGGCTACACCTTC. Its protein product is CASSYSFGVRDTNYGYTF.

This clonotype came up many times. The chain is built from TRBV10-3 and TRBJ2-5; D call uncertain. Germline lookup yields CDR1 ENHRY and CDR2 SYGVKD. The CDR3 length is 14 residues. The V gene lost 6 bases and the J gene lost 2 bases, with 13 bases spanning the gap. CDR3 in DNA: TGTGCCATCAGGCCAAACAGTGGACAAGAGACCCAGTACTTC. Protein product: CAIRPNSGQETQYF.

This clonotype was seen at least ten times. The chain employs TRBV28 and TRBJ1-3, with unresolved D. Trimming took off 3 bases at V and 0 bases at J, with 15 bases between the two ends. Looked up from germline, CDR1 is MDHEN and CDR2 is SYDVKM. The CDR3 totals 17 residues. CDR3 sequence reads: CASSLGGSDSSGNTIYF. In DNA, the CDR3 is TGTGCCAGCAGTTTGGGAGGGTCAGATTCCTCTGGAAACACCATATATTTT.

This clonotype showed up just a few times. This rearrangement joins TRBV7-9 to TRBJ1-5; weak D call: TRBD1 (5 bases). Trimming shortened V by 5 bases and J by 7 bases, and 18 bases separated the two germline ends. The CDR3 is 15 amino acids. CDR1 is SEHNR and CDR2 is FQNEAQ in the germline V gene (reference sequence). CDR3 bases: TGTGCCAGCAGCCCGCCGGGGGGGGAGGGACAGCCCCAGCATTTT. Its translation is CASSPPGGEGQPQHF.

Ten or more counts support this clonotype. The J gene is TRBJ1-2, the V gene TRBV13; D possibly corresponds to TRBD1 (5 bases). The CDR3 has 12 residues. Between the trimmed V and J ends, which lost 3 bases and 6 bases, there was a span of 8 bases. Germline-derived CDR1 and CDR2 are PRHDT and FYEKMQ (reference sequence). The CDR3 sequence: CASSFRQNGYTF. The CDR3 DNA sequence: TGTGCCAGCAGCTTCAGACAGAATGGCTACACCTTC.

This clonotype was seen a few times. The V call is TRBV7-8, the J call TRBJ1-4, with no clear D. The V and J ends lost 5 bases and 8 bases respectively, with 24 bases between them. The germline V gene encodes CDR1 SGHVS and CDR2 FQNEAQ. This CDR3 comprises 17 residues. This CDR3 is CASSPVRAGRLGEKLFF. Here the CDR3 DNA reads TGTGCCAGCAGCCCGGTTCGGGCCGGGAGGCTTGGGGAAAAACTGTTTTTT.

This clonotype has a handful of counts. The chain joins TRBV19 to TRBJ1-5; 9 bases are a match to TRBD1. The V segment lost 3 bases and the J segment 1 base; nucleotides outside the gene matches: 7. CDR3 size: 17 residues. In germline, CDR1 is LNHDA, CDR2 SQIVND (reference sequence). The CDR3 spells CASSISTGTGSNQPQHF. CDR3 in DNA: TGTGCCAGTAGTATCAGCACCGGGACAGGGAGCAATCAGCCCCAGCATTTT.

This clonotype appeared many times. J is TRBJ2-7 and V is TRBV6-4; 7 bases match TRBD1. Germline V gene sequence: CDR1 MRHNA, CDR2 SNTAGT. Trimming at V came to 5 bases and at J to 2 bases, leaving 6 bases not matched to a gene. The length of the CDR3 is 14 residues. The CDR3, as DNA: TGTGCCAGCAGTCCGTTCCAGGGGGCCTACGAGCAGTACTTC. Translated: CASSPFQGAYEQYF.

The gene calls are TRBV20-1 and TRBJ1-5, with 10 bases aligning to TRBD1. V lost 6 bases to trimming and J lost 1 base; unmatched junction nucleotides: 3. This CDR3 is built from 14 residues. CDR1 is DFQATT and CDR2 is SNEGSKA in the germline V gene (reference sequence). The CDR3 loop is CSARTGGSNQPQHF. CDR3 sequence (DNA): TGCAGTGCAAGGACAGGGGGGAGCAATCAGCCCCAGCATTTT.

The chain recombines TRBV7-2 with TRBJ1-5; D not resolved. V lost 2 bases, J lost 8 bases, and 10 bases lay in between. This CDR3 is built from 13 residues. The germline gives CDR1 SGHTA, CDR2 FQGNSA. DNA of the CDR3: TGTGCCAGCAGCTTAAACCCAGTAGAGCCCCAGCATTTT. This codes for CASSLNPVEPQHF. Full variable domain (rest looked up from reference TRBV7-2 and TRBJ1-5): GAGVSQSPSNKVTEKGKDVELRCDPISGHTALYWYRQSLGQGLEFLIYFQGNSAPDKSGLPSDRFSAERTGGSVSTLTIQRTQQEDSAVYLCASSLNPVEPQHFGDGTRLSIL.

This clonotype came up many times. The chain carries TRBV20-1 and TRBJ2-5, with TRBD2 matching 11 bases. The CDR3 totals 14 residues. The germline CDR1 and CDR2 sequences are DFQATT and SNEGSKA (reference sequence). V gave up 7 bases and J gave up 5 bases; unmatched junction bases: 9. CDR3 in DNA: TGCAGTGGGGCTAGCGGGGGGCCGGAGGAGACCCAGTACTTC. It is translated as CSGASGGPEETQYF.

This clonotype was found a few times. This sequence joins TRBV20-1 and TRBJ2-7; D is ambiguous. The CDR3 consists of 15 residues. V was pared by 1 base and J by 6 bases, with 19 bases between. The germline V gene encodes CDR1 DFQATT and CDR2 SNEGSKA (reference sequence). DNA of the CDR3: TGCAGTGCTAGAGGGGTGGGGAAAGTTTTGGGCGAGCAGTACTTC. This gives the protein CSARGVGKVLGEQYF.

This clonotype was observed at least ten times. This chain uses TRBV12-3 or TRBV12-4 with TRBJ2-2; D is possibly TRBD2 (7 bases). The CDR3 has 17 residues. Trimming took 6 bases from V and 2 from J, leaving 19 bases between them. DNA of the CDR3: TGTGCCAGCAGAAATTACAAGGGGGGGGAAAACACCGGGGAGCTGTTTTTT. It specifies CASRNYKGGENTGELFF.

A note on this clonotype: This may be a read error, as it is one base from a much larger clone. V and J are TRBV7-2 and TRBJ2-5, with 9 bases aligning to TRBD1. The CDR3 sequence is 14 residues long. The germline CDR1 and CDR2 sequences are SGHTA and FQGNSA. V dropped 5 bases and J dropped 6; count of bases not matched to a gene: 7. The CDR3, as DNA: TGTGCCAGCAGCCCCTGGGACAGGGAAAAGACCCAGTACTTC. Protein sequence: CASSPWDREKTQYF. Full variable domain (remainder filled in from reference TRBV7-2 and TRBJ2-5): GAGVSQSPSNKVTEKGKDVELRCDPISGHTALYWYRQSLGQGLEFLIYFQGNSAPDKSGLPSDRFSAERTGGSVSTLTIQRTQQEDSAVYLCASSPWDREKTQYFGPGTRLLVL.

This clonotype was counted at least ten times. The gene calls are TRBV6-5 and TRBJ2-7; 7 nucleotides align to TRBD1. Germline CDR1 MNHEY, CDR2 SVGAGI. This CDR3 region has 16 residues. The junction had 7 bases not matched to a gene; V was cut back by 0 bases and J by 2 bases. The CDR3 nucleotides are TGTGCCAGCAGTTACTCCGTGGGACAGCAAACCTACGAGCAGTACTTC. Residues: CASSYSVGQQTYEQYF.

The gene calls are TRBV30 and TRBJ1-3, with D maybe TRBD1 (5 bases). Trimming pared 4 bases from V and 0 bases from J, leaving 16 bases between. Germline V gene lookup returns CDR1 GTSNPN and CDR2 SVGIG (reference sequence). The CDR3 loop spans 16 amino acids. CDR3 coding DNA: TGTGCCTGGACGGTACCGGGACCGGTCTCTGGAAACACCATATATTTT. Translated, it gives CAWTVPGPVSGNTIYF.

This chain links TRBV3-1 with TRBJ1-3; the D is unclear. The germline V and J ends were trimmed by 1 base and 0 bases, with 13 bases remaining between them. The CDR3 has 17 amino acids. The germline V gene has CDR1 LGHDT and CDR2 YNNKEL (reference sequence). CDR3 protein: CASSQAVLLDSGNTIYF. CDR3 bases: TGTGCCAGCAGCCAAGCTGTCCTCCTAGACTCTGGAAACACCATATATTTT.

This chain connects TRBV27 to TRBJ1-4, with a tentative D call TRBD1 (5 bases). V lost 0 bases and J lost 8, with 13 bases in between. The CDR3 is 15 residues long. Germline CDR1 and CDR2: MNHEY and SMNVEV (reference sequence). CDR3 sequence: CASSLSIGGWEKLFF. The CDR3 DNA reads TGTGCCAGCAGTTTATCGATCGGGGGTTGGGAAAAACTGTTTTTT. Using reference TRBV27 and TRBJ1-4 for the parts outside the CDR3, the full variable domain is EAQVTQNPRYLITVTGKKLTVTCSQNMNHEYMSWYRQDPGLGLRQIYYSMNVEVTDKGDVPEGYKVSRKEKRNFPLILESPSPNQTSLYFCASSLSIGGWEKLFFGSGTQLSVL.

This chain connects TRBV19 to TRBJ2-2; 8 bases map to TRBD2. Germline trimming cut 6 bases from V and 4 bases from J; bases unmatched to any gene: 13. CDR1 is LNHDA, CDR2 SQIVND, per germline (reference sequence). The CDR3 runs to 17 residues. The chain's CDR3 is CASSLRLAGGITGELFF. In nucleotides, the CDR3 is TGTGCCAGTAGCCTGCGTCTGGCGGGAGGTATCACCGGGGAGCTGTTTTTT.

Ten or more counts support this clonotype. The genes are TRBV2 and TRBJ2-5; 8 nucleotides align to TRBD1. CDR3 length: 13 residues. With V trimmed by 6 bases and J by 4 bases, 4 bases remained unmatched. Germline loops: CDR1 SNHLY, CDR2 FYNNEI. In DNA form, the CDR3 reads TGTGCCAGCAGGGACAGGGAGACAGAGACCCAGTACTTC. It translates to CASRDRETETQYF.

This clonotype was found a few times. The DNA of the CDR3 is TGCAGTGCTAGGGATGGACTAAAGGTCTCTGGAAACACCATATATTTT. It yields the protein CSARDGLKVSGNTIYF. This chain joins TRBV20-1 and TRBJ1-3, with D unresolved. The CDR3 has 16 residues. Germline V gene lookup returns CDR1 DFQATT and CDR2 SNEGSKA (reference sequence). Trimming removed 3 bases from V and 0 bases from J, with 15 bases in between.